The rows below give T cell receptor beta chains drawn from one sample of a study of OX40 agonist ivuxolimab in advanced cancers. The method was immunoSEQ multiplex PCR; TCRdb's version includes in-frame clones alone and lacks a portion of them. The table includes 45,000 to 65,000 clones, roughly four fifths detected once. The sequencing used CD4+ or CD8+ T cells sorted from blood, collected in a trial of the OX40 agonist ivuxolimab. The receptor set was obtained from an adult with an advanced solid tumor such as melanoma, head and neck, liver or kidney cancer. CDR3s include the opening cysteine and the closing phenylalanine or tryptophan. The order of the fields is V gene, D gene, J gene, CDR3 protein. D genes are given only for firm matches.

v_call: TRBV5-1
d_call: NA
j_call: TRBJ1-2
cdr3_aa: CASSLEGHGYGYTF

v_call: TRBV5-1
d_call: TRBD2
j_call: TRBJ2-7
cdr3_aa: CASSIGTSAGYEQYF

v_call: TRBV19
d_call: NA
j_call: TRBJ2-5
cdr3_aa: CASSHLRARGVETQYF

v_call: TRBV5-6
d_call: NA
j_call: TRBJ2-2
cdr3_aa: CAAGFSAGELFF

v_call: TRBV19
d_call: NA
j_call: TRBJ1-2
cdr3_aa: CASSGSSRAGYGYTF

v_call: TRBV5-6
d_call: NA
j_call: TRBJ2-7
cdr3_aa: CASSLVAGGEQYF

v_call: TRBV19
d_call: NA
j_call: TRBJ2-1
cdr3_aa: CASSITWTSHNEQFF

v_call: TRBV29-1
d_call: TRBD1
j_call: TRBJ2-3
cdr3_aa: CSVDRSSTDTQYF

v_call: TRBV11-1
d_call: TRBD1
j_call: TRBJ1-6
cdr3_aa: CASSSPSGTDSSYNSPLHF

v_call: TRBV19
d_call: TRBD1
j_call: TRBJ2-1
cdr3_aa: CASTLLGDRGDEQFF

v_call: TRBV10-3
d_call: TRBD2
j_call: TRBJ2-3
cdr3_aa: CAISDRLAGASTFSTDTQYF

v_call: TRBV6-1
d_call: TRBD1
j_call: TRBJ1-1
cdr3_aa: CASSGGQGTTEAFF

v_call: TRBV5-1
d_call: NA
j_call: TRBJ1-3
cdr3_aa: CASSVGTDTGNTIYF

v_call: TRBV29-1
d_call: NA
j_call: TRBJ1-2
cdr3_aa: CSAGRGGLPNYGYTF

v_call: TRBV11-2
d_call: NA
j_call: TRBJ2-7
cdr3_aa: CASSRGLYEQYF

v_call: TRBV7-6
d_call: TRBD2
j_call: TRBJ2-1
cdr3_aa: CASSLLAGGTYNEQFF

v_call: TRBV18
d_call: NA
j_call: TRBJ2-3
cdr3_aa: CASSPRQNTDTQYF

v_call: TRBV14
d_call: TRBD1
j_call: TRBJ1-2
cdr3_aa: CASSPQQGRTNYGYTF

v_call: TRBV5-1
d_call: TRBD1
j_call: TRBJ1-2
cdr3_aa: CASSLDVGGTYGYTF

v_call: TRBV6-1
d_call: NA
j_call: TRBJ1-5
cdr3_aa: CASKQGFGQPQHF

v_call: TRBV19
d_call: NA
j_call: TRBJ2-5
cdr3_aa: CASRSGVGGGGTQYF

v_call: TRBV11-2
d_call: TRBD1
j_call: TRBJ2-2
cdr3_aa: CASSRTGVTTGELFF

v_call: TRBV11-2
d_call: NA
j_call: TRBJ2-5
cdr3_aa: CASSLDRGHLQETQYF

v_call: TRBV5-1
d_call: TRBD1
j_call: TRBJ1-4
cdr3_aa: CASSLEGGQGEKLFF

v_call: TRBV2
d_call: NA
j_call: TRBJ1-1
cdr3_aa: CAIRAEPITEAFF

v_call: TRBV11-2
d_call: TRBD1
j_call: TRBJ2-7
cdr3_aa: CASSFSLGQFSSYEQYF

v_call: TRBV11-3
d_call: TRBD1
j_call: TRBJ2-1
cdr3_aa: CASSFPDRGYNEQFF

v_call: TRBV28
d_call: TRBD1
j_call: TRBJ2-7
cdr3_aa: CASSLYPFRGQGYYEQYF

v_call: TRBV10-2
d_call: TRBD1
j_call: TRBJ2-7
cdr3_aa: CASSATGGTYEQYF